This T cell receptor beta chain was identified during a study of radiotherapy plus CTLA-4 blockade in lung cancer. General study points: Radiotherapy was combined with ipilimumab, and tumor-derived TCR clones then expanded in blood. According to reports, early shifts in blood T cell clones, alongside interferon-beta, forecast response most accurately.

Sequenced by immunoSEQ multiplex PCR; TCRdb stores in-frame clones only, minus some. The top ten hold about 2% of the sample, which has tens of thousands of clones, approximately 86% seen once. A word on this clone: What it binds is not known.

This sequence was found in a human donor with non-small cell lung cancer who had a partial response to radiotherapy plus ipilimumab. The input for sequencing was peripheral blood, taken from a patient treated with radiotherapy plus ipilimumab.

CDR3 DNA sequence: TGTGCCAGACGGGGGTTCCAGCCCCAGCATTTT. Translation: CARRGFQPQHF. The chain combines TRBV21-1 with TRBJ1-5. TRBV21-1 is designated a pseudogene. The CDR3 totals 11 residues.